These T cell receptor beta chains were read from a single sample in a study of blood T cell repertoires in COVID-19. Sequenced by immunoSEQ multiplex PCR; TCRdb stores in-frame clones only, minus some. The table records 150,000 to 200,000 clones, approximately 90% of them present only once. Sequencing was carried out using peripheral blood. Receptor source: a man between 18 and 35 years old with acute or convalescent COVID-19. The CDR3 runs from the conserved cysteine through the conserved F or W. D genes are given only for firm matches. Size tells how often a clone was seen (once, few, many) or the class of an expanded clone, and some rows leave it out.

j_call | d_call | v_call | clone_size | cdr3_length | cdr3_aa | cdr3_nt
TRBJ2-6 | . | TRBV4-2 | . | 16 | CASSRRSGTGANVLTF | TGTGCCAGCAGCCGGCGCTCGGGGACTGGGGCCAACGTCCTGACTTTC
TRBJ2-1 | . | TRBV4-1 | . | 16 | CASSQNYRSSYNEQFF | TGCGCCAGCAGCCAGAATTACCGGAGCTCCTACAATGAGCAGTTCTTC
TRBJ1-1 | . | TRBV6-5 | . | 12 | CASSYSSGGAFF | TGTGCCAGCAGTTACTCCTCGGGGGGTGCTTTCTTT
TRBJ1-2 | . | TRBV24-1 | . | 15 | CATSDLTAGNYGYTF | TGTGCCACCAGTGATTTAACGGCGGGGAACTATGGCTACACCTTC
TRBJ1-2 | TRBD1 | TRBV5-4 | . | 15 | CASSLATGAYYGYTF | TGTGCCAGCAGCTTGGCAACAGGGGCCTACTATGGCTACACCTTC
TRBJ1-1 | . | TRBV5-1 | . | 14 | CASSLESGQGEAFF | TGCGCCAGCAGCTTGGAATCAGGCCAAGGTGAAGCTTTCTTT
TRBJ2-1 | TRBD2 | TRBV7-8 | . | 18 | CASSFQGLGTSGYNEQFF | TGTGCCAGCAGCTTTCAGGGGCTTGGGACTAGCGGTTACAATGAGCAGTTCTTC
TRBJ1-6 | . | TRBV4-1 | few | 17 | CASSQEDGSSYNSPLHF | TGCGCCAGCAGCCAAGAAGATGGTAGCTCCTATAATTCACCCCTCCACTTT
TRBJ1-2 | . | TRBV7-2 | . | 16 | CASTQRAQDGDYGYTF | TGTGCCAGCACCCAGAGGGCCCAAGACGGAGATTATGGCTACACCTTC
TRBJ1-4 | TRBD1 | TRBV7-9 | . | 16 | CASSLDWTGNNEKLFF | TGTGCCAGCAGCTTAGACTGGACAGGGAATAATGAAAAACTGTTTTTT
TRBJ2-1 | . | TRBV6-4 | . | 12 | CASSSGGNEQFF | TGTGCCAGCAGTAGCGGCGGCAATGAGCAGTTCTTC
TRBJ1-3 | . | TRBV19 | . | 15 | CASFKDGDSGNTIYF | TGTGCCAGTTTTAAGGACGGGGACTCTGGAAACACCATATATTTT
TRBJ1-2 | . | TRBV30 | . | 11 | CAWTTNYGYTF | TGTGCCTGGACCACAAACTATGGCTACACCTTC
TRBJ2-1 | TRBD2 | TRBV5-1 | . | 13 | CASRFSGGNEQFF | TGCGCCAGCAGGTTTAGCGGGGGCAATGAGCAGTTCTTC
TRBJ2-2 | . | TRBV11-3 | . | 13 | CASSLRFTGELFF | TGTGCCAGCAGCCTCAGATTCACCGGGGAGCTGTTTTTT
TRBJ1-5 | TRBD1 | TRBV6-1 | . | 14 | CASSEGQGGEPQHF | TGTGCCAGCAGTGAAGGACAGGGGGGAGAGCCCCAGCATTTT
TRBJ1-2 | TRBD1 | TRBV7-9 | . | 14 | CASSLEGAKYGYTF | TGTGCCAGCAGCTTAGAGGGGGCGAAGTATGGCTACACCTTC
TRBJ1-2 | . | TRBV28 | . | 13 | CASKLGQGRGYTF | TGTGCCAGCAAGTTGGGGCAGGGTCGCGGCTACACCTTC
TRBJ2-2 | . | TRBV5-1 | . | 15 | CASSLGQLNTGELFF | TGCGCCAGCAGCTTGGGACAGCTGAACACCGGGGAGCTGTTTTTT
TRBJ2-5 | TRBD2 | TRBV7-9 | . | 16 | CASSLGSTSGIETQYF | TGTGCCAGCAGCTTAGGAAGCACTAGCGGGATTGAGACCCAGTACTTC
TRBJ2-1 | TRBD2 | TRBV20-1 | once | 17 | CSASFRAGASSYNEQFF | TGCAGTGCTAGTTTTCGAGCGGGGGCCTCCTCCTACAATGAGCAGTTCTTC
TRBJ2-1 | TRBD1 | TRBV4-1 | . | 16 | CASSQDEQGPYNEQFF | TGCGCCAGCAGCCAAGATGAACAGGGGCCTTACAATGAGCAGTTCTTC
TRBJ1-1 | . | TRBV14 | . | 14 | CASSQDSRITEAFF | TGTGCCAGCAGCCAAGATAGTAGGATTACGGAGGCTTTCTTT
TRBJ1-2 | . | TRBV18 | . | 12 | CASSPGSNGYTF | TGTGCCAGCTCACCAGGTAGTAATGGCTACACCTTC
TRBJ2-2 | TRBD2 | TRBV5-8 | few | 14 | CASSYGGGTGELFF | TGTGCCAGCAGCTACGGCGGGGGGACCGGGGAGCTGTTTTTT
TRBJ2-1 | TRBD1 | TRBV6-1 | few | 15 | CASSEKVGGWNEQFF | TGTGCCAGCAGTGAAAAGGTAGGGGGCTGGAATGAGCAGTTCTTC
TRBJ1-6 | . | TRBV18 | . | 14 | CASSPGADNSPLHF | TGTGCCAGCTCACCAGGGGCGGACAATTCACCCCTCCACTTT
TRBJ2-1 | . | TRBV27 | medium-sized | 16 | CASSTLRGTSYNEQFF | TGTGCCAGCAGTACCCTTCGGGGGACGTCCTACAATGAGCAGTTCTTC
TRBJ1-6 | . | TRBV2 | . | 14 | CASSVEGDGSPLHF | TGTGCCAGCAGTGTAGAGGGGGATGGTTCACCCCTCCACTTT
TRBJ2-3 | . | TRBV5-1 | . | 12 | CASSLELDTQYF | TGCGCCAGCAGCCTGGAGCTAGATACGCAGTATTTT